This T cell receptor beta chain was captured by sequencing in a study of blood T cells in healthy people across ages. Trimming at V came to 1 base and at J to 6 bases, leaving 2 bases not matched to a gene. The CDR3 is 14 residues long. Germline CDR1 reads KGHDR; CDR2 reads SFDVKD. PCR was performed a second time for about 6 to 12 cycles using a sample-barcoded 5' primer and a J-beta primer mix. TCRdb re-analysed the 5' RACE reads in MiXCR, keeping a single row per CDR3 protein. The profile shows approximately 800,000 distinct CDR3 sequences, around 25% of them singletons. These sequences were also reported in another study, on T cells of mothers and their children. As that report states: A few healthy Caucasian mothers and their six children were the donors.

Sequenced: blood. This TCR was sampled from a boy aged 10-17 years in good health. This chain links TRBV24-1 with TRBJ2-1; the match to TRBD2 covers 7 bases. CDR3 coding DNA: TGTGCCACCAGTGATTTAGCGGGATTCAATGAGCAGTTCTTC. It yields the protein CATSDLAGFNEQFF.